This T cell receptor beta chain originates from a study of blood T cell repertoires in COVID-19. The wider study: COVID-19 samples collected from the United States, Italy and Spain covered acute and convalescent phases. In each case, the material was cDNA or gDNA derived from T cells, B-cell-depleted T cells, or PBMCs.

Germline-derived CDR1 and CDR2 are MDHEN and SYDVKM. This CDR3 region has 12 residues. Trimming shortened V by 3 bases and J by 6 bases, and 8 bases separated the two germline ends. Per the study methods: Counts of nucleated cells, estimated from reference gene primer amplification, were obtained. The data were produced by immunoSEQ multiplex PCR, yet TCRdb's version contains in-frame clones alone and is incomplete. That table is the source of V, J and clone size, and D and trimming were worked out from the DNA. The sample consists of approximately 240,000 clones, roughly 80% of them appearing once. This TCR derives from a woman aged 40 to 50 with active or convalescent COVID-19. The sequencing input was peripheral blood. The chain combines TRBV28 with TRBJ1-2; D unresolved. CDR3 sequence: CASSFSIDGYTF. Here the CDR3 DNA reads TGTGCCAGCAGTTTTAGCATAGATGGCTACACCTTC.